This TCR beta chain derives from a study of cytomegalovirus exposure and HLA in healthy donors. Regarding the study as a whole: Researchers counted roughly 150 TCR beta chains as cytomegalovirus-associated. A later analysis associated some 16,000 TCR beta sequences with HLA alleles at a 0.05 false discovery rate.

With 60 Vbeta and 13 Jbeta primers, the PCR was carried out. TCRdb keeps only in-frame clones here, not all; method: immunoSEQ multiplex PCR. The table includes about 160,000 clones, 80% detected once. Worth noting for this clone: What it binds is not known.

This CDR3 comprises 12 residues. Germline CDR1 MNHNS, CDR2 SASEGT. V trimming: 11 bases; J trimming: 5 bases; junction bases outside the gene matches: 7. This receptor was obtained from a young man in good health and CMV-seropositive. This chain connects TRBV6-1 to TRBJ1-1; 8 positions match TRBD1. The specimen was PBMCs. CDR3 nucleotide sequence: TGTGCCGGACGAAGACAGGGGACTGAAGCTTTCTTT. Protein: CAGRRQGTEAFF.